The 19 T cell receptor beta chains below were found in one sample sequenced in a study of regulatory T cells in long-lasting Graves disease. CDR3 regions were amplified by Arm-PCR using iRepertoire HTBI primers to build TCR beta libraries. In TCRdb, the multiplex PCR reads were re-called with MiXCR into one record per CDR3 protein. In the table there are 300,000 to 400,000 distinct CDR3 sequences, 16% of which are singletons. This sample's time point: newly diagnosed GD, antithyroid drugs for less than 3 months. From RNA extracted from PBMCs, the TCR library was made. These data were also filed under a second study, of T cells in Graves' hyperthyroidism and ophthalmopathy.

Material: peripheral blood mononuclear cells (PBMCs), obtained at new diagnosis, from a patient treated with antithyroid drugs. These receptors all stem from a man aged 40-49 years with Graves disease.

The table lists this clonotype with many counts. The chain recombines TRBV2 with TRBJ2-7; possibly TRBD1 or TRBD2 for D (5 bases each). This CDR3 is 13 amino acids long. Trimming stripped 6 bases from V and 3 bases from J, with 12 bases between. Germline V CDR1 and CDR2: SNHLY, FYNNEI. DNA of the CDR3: TGTGCCAGCAGCCCCGGGACGCGCTACGAGCAGTACTTC. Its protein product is CASSPGTRYEQYF. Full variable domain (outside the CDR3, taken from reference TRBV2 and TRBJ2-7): EPEVTQTPSHQVTQMGQEVILRCVPISNHLYFYWYRQILGQKVEFLVSFYNNEISEKSEIFDDQFSVERPDGSNFTLKIRSTKLEDSAMYFCASSPGTRYEQYFGPGTRLTVT.

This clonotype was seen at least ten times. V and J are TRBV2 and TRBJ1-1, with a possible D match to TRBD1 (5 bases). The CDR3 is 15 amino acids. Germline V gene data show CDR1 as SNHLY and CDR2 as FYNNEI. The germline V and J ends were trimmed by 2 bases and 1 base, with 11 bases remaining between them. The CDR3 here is CASSEQDRTNTEAFF. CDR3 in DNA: TGTGCCAGCAGTGAACAAGACAGAACGAACACTGAAGCTTTCTTT.

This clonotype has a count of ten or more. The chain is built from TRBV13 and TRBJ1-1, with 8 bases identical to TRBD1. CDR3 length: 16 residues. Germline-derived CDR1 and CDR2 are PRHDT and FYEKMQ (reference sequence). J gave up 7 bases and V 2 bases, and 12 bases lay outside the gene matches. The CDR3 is CASSLSQTGETGEAFF. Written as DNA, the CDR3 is TGTGCCAGCAGCTTATCTCAGACAGGGGAAACGGGTGAAGCTTTCTTT.

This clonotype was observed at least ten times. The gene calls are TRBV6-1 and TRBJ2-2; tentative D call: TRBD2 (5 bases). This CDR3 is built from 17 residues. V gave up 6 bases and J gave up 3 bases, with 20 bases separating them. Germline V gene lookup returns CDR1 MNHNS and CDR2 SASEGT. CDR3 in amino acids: CASRHQKRVYHTGELFF. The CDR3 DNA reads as TGTGCCAGCAGGCATCAGAAGAGGGTCTATCACACCGGGGAGCTGTTTTTT.

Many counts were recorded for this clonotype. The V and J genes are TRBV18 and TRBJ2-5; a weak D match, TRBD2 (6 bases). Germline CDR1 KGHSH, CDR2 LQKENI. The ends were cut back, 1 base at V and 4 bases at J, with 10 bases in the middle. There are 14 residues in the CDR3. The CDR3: CASSPHKGGETQYF. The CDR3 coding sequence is TGTGCCAGCTCACCACATAAGGGAGGAGAGACCCAGTACTTC.

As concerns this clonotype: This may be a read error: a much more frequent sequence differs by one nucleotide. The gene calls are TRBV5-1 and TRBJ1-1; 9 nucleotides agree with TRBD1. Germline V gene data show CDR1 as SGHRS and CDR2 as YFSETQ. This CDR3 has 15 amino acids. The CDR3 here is CARSILQGANTEAFF. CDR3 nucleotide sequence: TGCGCCCGCAGCATCCTACAGGGGGCGAACACTGAAGCTTTCTTT.

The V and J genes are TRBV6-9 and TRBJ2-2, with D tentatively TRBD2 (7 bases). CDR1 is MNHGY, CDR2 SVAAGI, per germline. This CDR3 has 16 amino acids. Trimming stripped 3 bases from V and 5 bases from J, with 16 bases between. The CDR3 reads CASSYLGGPETGELFF. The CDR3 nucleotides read TGTGCCAGCAGTTACCTGGGGGGGCCGGAAACCGGGGAGCTGTTTTTT.

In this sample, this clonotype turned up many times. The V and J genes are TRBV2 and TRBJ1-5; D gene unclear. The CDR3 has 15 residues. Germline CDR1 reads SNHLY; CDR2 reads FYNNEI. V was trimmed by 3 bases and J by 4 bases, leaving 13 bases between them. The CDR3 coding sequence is TGTGCCAGCAGTGACCTCGGACGGTTAAATCAGCCCCAGCATTTT. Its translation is CASSDLGRLNQPQHF.

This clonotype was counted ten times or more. CDR3 sequence: CASSYPQYSTDTQYF. The CDR3 DNA follows: TGTGCCAGCAGTTATCCTCAGTATAGCACAGATACGCAGTATTTT. The V gene is TRBV6-2 or TRBV6-3, the J gene TRBJ2-3; D remains unclear. The germline V gene has CDR1 MNHEY and CDR2 SVGEGT. V dropped 3 bases and J dropped 0 bases, with 10 bases sitting between them. The CDR3 is 15 amino acids.

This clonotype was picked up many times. CDR3 sequence reads: CASSHHGERGAEQYF. Written as DNA, the CDR3 is TGTGCCAGCAGCCACCACGGCGAGCGGGGGGCCGAGCAGTACTTC. This chain joins TRBV7-9 and TRBJ2-7; 9 nucleotides match TRBD2. The trim removed 5 bases at V and 6 bases at J, leaving 11 bases unmatched. Looked up from germline, CDR1 is SEHNR and CDR2 is FQNEAQ (reference sequence). This CDR3 has 15 residues. The entire variable domain, with the rest obtained from reference TRBV7-9 and TRBJ2-7, is as follows: DTGVSQNPRHKITKRGQNVTFRCDPISEHNRLYWYRQTLGQGPEFLTYFQNEAQLEKSRLLSDRFSAERPKGSFSTLEIQRTEQGDSAMYLCASSHHGERGAEQYFGPGTRLTVT.

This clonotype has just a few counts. This CDR3 reads CASSLERVVMGYTF. The CDR3 DNA is TGTGCCAGCAGCTTGGAAAGGGTTGTCATGGGCTACACCTTC. The gene calls are TRBV13 and TRBJ1-2; D is unclear. The CDR3 contains 14 residues. Trimming removed 3 bases at V and 8 bases at J, with 16 bases between. CDR1 is PRHDT and CDR2 is FYEKMQ in the germline V gene (reference sequence).

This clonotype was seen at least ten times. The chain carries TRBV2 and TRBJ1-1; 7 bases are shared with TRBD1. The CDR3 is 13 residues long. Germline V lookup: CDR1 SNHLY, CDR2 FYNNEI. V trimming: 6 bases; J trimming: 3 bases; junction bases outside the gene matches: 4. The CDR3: CASSQGGDTEAFF. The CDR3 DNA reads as TGTGCCAGCAGCCAGGGGGGTGACACTGAAGCTTTCTTT.

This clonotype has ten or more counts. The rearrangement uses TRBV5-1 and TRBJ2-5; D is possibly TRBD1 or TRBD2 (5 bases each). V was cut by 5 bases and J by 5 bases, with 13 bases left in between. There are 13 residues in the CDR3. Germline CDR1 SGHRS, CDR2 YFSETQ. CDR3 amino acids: CASSQVGDETQYF. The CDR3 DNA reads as TGCGCCAGCAGTCAAGTCGGGGACGAGACCCAGTACTTC.

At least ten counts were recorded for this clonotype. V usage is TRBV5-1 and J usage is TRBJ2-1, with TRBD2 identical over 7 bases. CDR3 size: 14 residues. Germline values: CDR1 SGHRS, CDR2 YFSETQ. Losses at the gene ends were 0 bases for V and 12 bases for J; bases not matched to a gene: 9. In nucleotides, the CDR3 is TGCGCCAGCAGCTTGGTATTGAGCGGGGCCGGGCAGTTCTTC. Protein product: CASSLVLSGAGQFF.

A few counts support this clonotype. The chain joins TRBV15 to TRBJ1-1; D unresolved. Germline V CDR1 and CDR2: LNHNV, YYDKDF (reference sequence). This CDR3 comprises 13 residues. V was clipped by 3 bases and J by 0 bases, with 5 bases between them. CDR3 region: CATSSGLNTEAFF. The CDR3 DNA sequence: TGTGCCACCAGCAGTGGGCTGAACACTGAAGCTTTCTTT.

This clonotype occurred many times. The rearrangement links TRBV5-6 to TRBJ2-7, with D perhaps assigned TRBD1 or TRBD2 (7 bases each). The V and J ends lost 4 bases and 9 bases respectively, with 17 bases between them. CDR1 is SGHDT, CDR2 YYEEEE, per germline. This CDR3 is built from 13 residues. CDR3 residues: CASSRTTGRGQYF. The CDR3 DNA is TGTGCCAGCAGCCGGACGACAGGGAGGGGGCAGTACTTC.

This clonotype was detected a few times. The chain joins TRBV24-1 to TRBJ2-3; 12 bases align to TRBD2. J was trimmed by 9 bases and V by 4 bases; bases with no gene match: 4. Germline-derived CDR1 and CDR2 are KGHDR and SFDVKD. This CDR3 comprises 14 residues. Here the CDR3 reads CATSEFGLAGTQYF. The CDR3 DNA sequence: TGTGCCACCAGTGAATTCGGACTAGCGGGGACGCAGTATTTT.

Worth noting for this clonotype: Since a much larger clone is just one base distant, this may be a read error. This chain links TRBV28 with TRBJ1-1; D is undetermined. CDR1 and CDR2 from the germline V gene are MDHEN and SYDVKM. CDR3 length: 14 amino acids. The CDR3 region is CASSFGLNRAEALF. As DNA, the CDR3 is TGTGCCAGCAGTTTCGGTCTAAACCGCGCCGAAGCTCTCTTT. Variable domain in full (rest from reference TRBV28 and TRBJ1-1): DVKVTQSSRYLVKRTGEKVFLECVQDMDHENMFWYRQDPGLGLRLIYFSYDVKMKEKGDIPEGYSVSREKKERFSLILESASTNQTSMYLCASSFGLNRAEALFGQGTRLTVV.

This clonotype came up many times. The CDR3 here is CASSNRGPYNEQFF. Written as DNA, the CDR3 is TGTGCCAGCAGCAACAGGGGACCCTACAATGAGCAGTTCTTC. V usage is TRBV6-1 and J usage is TRBJ2-1; 7 bases map to TRBD1. The V segment lost 6 bases and the J segment 2 bases; nucleotides outside the gene matches: 4. Germline V lookup: CDR1 MNHNS, CDR2 SASEGT. CDR3 length: 14 residues.